This entry lists 5 T cell receptor beta chains sequenced from one sample in a study of T cell repertoires and HLA-DP antigens listed by TCRdb under 2018. Antigen specificity for these receptors is unknown. Library method: the immunoSEQ multiplex PCR assay. In its TCRdb copy, this immuneACCESS table keeps in-frame sequences only and misses some clones. Where compared with another copy, unresolved V genes explain less than half of these, and the others have no known cause. For this sample there are about 89,000 clones; approximately 86% appear just once. Roughly 1.6% of the sample is held by the ten biggest clonotypes. The material sequenced was CD4+ T cells from PBMCs. The receptor source for this set is a middle-aged man in good health and CMV-seronegative.

This clone was seen a single time. V and J are TRBV7-6 and TRBJ2-2; unclear D gene. The CDR3 length is 12 residues. Trimming removed 6 bases from V and 9 bases from J, with 11 bases in between. CDR1 and CDR2 from the germline V gene are SGHVS and FNYEAQ. CDR3 DNA sequence: TGTGCCAGCAGGGGGATCGGGCGGGAGCTGTTTTTT. Its protein is CASRGIGRELFF.

The gene calls are TRBV6-5 and TRBJ1-2, with unresolved D. The CDR3 has 12 residues. Trimming took 5 bases from V and 8 from J, leaving 12 bases between them. CDR1 and CDR2 (germline): MNHEY, SVGAGI. CDR3: CASSRAAGGYTF. CDR3 DNA: TGTGCCAGCAGTCGGGCGGCGGGGGGCTACACCTTC.

This chain links TRBV4-1 with TRBJ2-3; 8 bases map to TRBD1. This CDR3 contains 17 residues. The V segment lost 6 bases and the J segment 3 bases; nucleotides outside the gene matches: 14. Germline V CDR1 and CDR2: MGHRA, YSYEKL. The CDR3 protein is CASRRDHGTGWTDTQYF. CDR3 sequence (DNA): TGCGCCAGCAGACGGGACCACGGGACAGGTTGGACAGATACGCAGTATTTT.

The chain couples TRBV4-2 to TRBJ2-3; 7 bases agree with TRBD2. This CDR3 is built from 15 residues. With 4 bases clipped from V and 3 bases from J, the junction kept 7 bases outside the gene matches. CDR1 LGHNA and CDR2 YNFKEQ come from the germline V gene. The CDR3 loop is CASSRGGPGTDTQYF. CDR3 nucleotides: TGTGCCAGCAGCCGCGGGGGACCCGGGACAGATACGCAGTATTTT.

This chain connects TRBV5-4 to TRBJ2-3; 7 nucleotides agree with TRBD2. Germline CDR1 reads SGHNT; CDR2 reads YYREEE (reference sequence). Trimming took 2 bases from V and 5 from J; bases not matched to a gene: 11. CDR3 length: 16 residues. The CDR3 sequence: CASSFGLVRVGDTQYF. The CDR3 region has the DNA TGTGCCAGCAGCTTTGGACTAGTCAGAGTGGGAGATACGCAGTATTTT.